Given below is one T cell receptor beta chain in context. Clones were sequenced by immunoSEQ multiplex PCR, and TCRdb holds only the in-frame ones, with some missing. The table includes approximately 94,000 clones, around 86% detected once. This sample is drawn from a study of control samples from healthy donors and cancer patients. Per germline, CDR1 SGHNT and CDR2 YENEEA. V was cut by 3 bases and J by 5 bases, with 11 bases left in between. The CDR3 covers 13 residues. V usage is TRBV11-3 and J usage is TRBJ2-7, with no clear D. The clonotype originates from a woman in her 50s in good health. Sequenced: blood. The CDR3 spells CASSLSGSNEQYF. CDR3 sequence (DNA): TGTGCCAGCAGCTTGTCGGGTTCGAACGAGCAGTACTTC. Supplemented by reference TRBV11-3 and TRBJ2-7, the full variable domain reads EAGVVQSPRYKIIEKKQPVAFWCNPISGHNTLYWYLQNLGQGPELLIRYENEEAVDDSQLPKDRFSAERLKGVDSTLKIQPAELGDSAVYLCASSLSGSNEQYFGPGTRLTVT.